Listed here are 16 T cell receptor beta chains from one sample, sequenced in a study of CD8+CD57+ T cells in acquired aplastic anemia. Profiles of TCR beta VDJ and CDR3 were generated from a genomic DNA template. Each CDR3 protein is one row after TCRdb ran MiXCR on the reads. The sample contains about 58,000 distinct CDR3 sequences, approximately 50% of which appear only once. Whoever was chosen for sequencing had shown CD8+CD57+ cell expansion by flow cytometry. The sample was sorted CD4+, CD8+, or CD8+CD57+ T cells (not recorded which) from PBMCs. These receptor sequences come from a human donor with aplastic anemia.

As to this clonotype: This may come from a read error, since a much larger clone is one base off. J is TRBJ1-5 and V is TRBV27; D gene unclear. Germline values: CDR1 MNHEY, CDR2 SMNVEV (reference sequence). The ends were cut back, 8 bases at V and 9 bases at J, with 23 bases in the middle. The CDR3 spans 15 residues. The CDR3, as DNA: TGTGCCAGCGGGTCCGGCGGTGGCTCTAATAGGCCCCAGCATTTT. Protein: CASGSGGGSNRPQHF.

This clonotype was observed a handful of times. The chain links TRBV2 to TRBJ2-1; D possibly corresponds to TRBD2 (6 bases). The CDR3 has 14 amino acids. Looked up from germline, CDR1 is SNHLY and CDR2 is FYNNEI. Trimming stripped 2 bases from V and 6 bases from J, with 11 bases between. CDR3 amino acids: CASSETGRGNEQFF. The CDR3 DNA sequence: TGTGCCAGCAGTGAAACGGGGCGGGGCAATGAGCAGTTCTTC.

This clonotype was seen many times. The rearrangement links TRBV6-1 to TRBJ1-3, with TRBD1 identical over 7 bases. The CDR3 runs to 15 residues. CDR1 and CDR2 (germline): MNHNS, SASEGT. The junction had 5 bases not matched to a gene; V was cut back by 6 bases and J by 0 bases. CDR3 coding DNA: TGTGCCAGCAGCCCGGACAGGTACTCTGGAAACACCATATATTTT. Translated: CASSPDRYSGNTIYF.

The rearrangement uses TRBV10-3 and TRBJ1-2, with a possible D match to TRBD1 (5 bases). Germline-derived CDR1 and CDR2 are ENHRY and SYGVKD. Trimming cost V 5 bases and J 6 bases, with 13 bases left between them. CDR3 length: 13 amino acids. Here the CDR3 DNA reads TGTGCCATCAGTAGACGGGACGTACATGGCTACACCTTC. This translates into CAISRRDVHGYTF.

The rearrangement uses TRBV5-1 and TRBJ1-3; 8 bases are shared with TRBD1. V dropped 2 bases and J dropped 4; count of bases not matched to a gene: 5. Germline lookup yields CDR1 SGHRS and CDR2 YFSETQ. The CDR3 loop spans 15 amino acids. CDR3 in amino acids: CASSFYRGDGNTIYF. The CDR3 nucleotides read TGCGCCAGCAGCTTTTACAGGGGGGACGGAAACACCATATATTTT.

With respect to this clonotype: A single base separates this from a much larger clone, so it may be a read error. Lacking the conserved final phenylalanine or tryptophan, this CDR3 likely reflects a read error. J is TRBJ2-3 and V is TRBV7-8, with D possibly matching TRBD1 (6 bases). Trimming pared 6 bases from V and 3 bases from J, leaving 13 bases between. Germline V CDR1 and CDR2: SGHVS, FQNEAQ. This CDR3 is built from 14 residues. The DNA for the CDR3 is TGTGCCAGCAGTCGCGTGGGGGCGACAGATACGCAGTATCTT. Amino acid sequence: CASSRVGATDTQYL.

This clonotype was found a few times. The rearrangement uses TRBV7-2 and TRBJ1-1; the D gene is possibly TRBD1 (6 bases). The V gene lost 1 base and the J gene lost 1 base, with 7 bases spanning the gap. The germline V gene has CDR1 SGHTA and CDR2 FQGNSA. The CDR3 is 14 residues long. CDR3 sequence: CASSLEGGNTEAFF. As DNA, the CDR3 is TGTGCCAGCAGCTTAGAGGGGGGGAACACTGAAGCTTTCTTT. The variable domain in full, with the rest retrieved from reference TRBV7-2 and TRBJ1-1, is GAGVSQSPSNKVTEKGKDVELRCDPISGHTALYWYRQSLGQGLEFLIYFQGNSAPDKSGLPSDRFSAERTGGSVSTLTIQRTQQEDSAVYLCASSLEGGNTEAFFGQGTRLTVV.

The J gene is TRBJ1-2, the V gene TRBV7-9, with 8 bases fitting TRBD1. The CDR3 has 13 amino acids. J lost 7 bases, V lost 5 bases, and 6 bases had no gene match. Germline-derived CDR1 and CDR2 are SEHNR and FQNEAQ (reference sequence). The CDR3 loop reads CASSAPGGTGYTF. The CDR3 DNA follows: TGTGCCAGCAGCGCCCCAGGGGGCACTGGCTACACCTTC.

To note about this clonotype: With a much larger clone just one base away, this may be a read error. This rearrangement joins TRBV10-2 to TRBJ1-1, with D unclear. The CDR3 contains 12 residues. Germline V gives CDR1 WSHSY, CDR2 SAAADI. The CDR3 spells CASGALGTEAFF. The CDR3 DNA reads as TGTGCCAGCGGTGCCCTGGGCACTGAAGCTTTCTTT.

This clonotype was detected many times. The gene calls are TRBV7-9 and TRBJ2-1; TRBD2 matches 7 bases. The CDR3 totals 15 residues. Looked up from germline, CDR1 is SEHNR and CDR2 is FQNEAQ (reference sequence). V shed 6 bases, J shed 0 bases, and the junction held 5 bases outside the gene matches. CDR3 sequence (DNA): TGTGCCAGCAGGGGGGGGGAAAGCTCCTACAATGAGCAGTTCTTC. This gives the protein CASRGGESSYNEQFF.

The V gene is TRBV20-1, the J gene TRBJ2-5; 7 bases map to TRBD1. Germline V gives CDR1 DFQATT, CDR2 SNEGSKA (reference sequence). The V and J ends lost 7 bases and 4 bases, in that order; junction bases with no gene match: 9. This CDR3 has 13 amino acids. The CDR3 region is CSGNRGIAETQYF. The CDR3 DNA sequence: TGCAGTGGTAACAGGGGAATCGCAGAGACCCAGTACTTC.

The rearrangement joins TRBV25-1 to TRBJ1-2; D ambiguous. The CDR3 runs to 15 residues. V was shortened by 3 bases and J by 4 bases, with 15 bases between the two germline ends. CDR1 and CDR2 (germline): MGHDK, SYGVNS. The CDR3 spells CASSDSGRFGYGYTF. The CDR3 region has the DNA TGTGCCAGCAGTGATAGCGGCAGGTTTGGCTATGGCTACACCTTC.

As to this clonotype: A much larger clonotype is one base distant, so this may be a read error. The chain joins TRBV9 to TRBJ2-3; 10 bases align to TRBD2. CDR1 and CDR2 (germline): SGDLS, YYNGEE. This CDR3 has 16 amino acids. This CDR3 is CASSIPIAGGTGTQYF. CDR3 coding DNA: TGTGCCAGCAGCATACCCATAGCGGGGGGCACAGGTACGCAGTATTTT.

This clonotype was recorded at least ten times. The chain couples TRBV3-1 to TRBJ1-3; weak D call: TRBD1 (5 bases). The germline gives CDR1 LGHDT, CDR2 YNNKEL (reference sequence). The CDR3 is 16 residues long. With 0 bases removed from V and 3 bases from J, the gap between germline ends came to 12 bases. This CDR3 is CASSQDGTRGGNTIYF. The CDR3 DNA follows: TGTGCCAGCAGCCAAGACGGGACCCGCGGTGGAAACACCATATATTTT.

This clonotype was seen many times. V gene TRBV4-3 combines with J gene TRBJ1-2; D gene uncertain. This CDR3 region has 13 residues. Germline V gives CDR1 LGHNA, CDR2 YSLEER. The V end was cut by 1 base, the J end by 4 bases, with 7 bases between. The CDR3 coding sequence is TGCGCCAGCAGCCAAGGTGGCTCCTATGGCTACACCTTC. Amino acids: CASSQGGSYGYTF.

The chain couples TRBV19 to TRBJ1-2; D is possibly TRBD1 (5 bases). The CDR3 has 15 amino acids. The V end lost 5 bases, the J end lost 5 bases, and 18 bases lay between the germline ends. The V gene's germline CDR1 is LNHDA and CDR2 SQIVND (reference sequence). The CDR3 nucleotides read TGTGCCAGTAGTTCGAACCGGGACCTTCTATATGGCTACACCTTC. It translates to CASSSNRDLLYGYTF.